Below are 31 T cell receptor beta chains sequenced from a single sample in a study of T-cell memory formation after mild COVID-19. TCRdb recomputed calls from the 5' RACE reads with MiXCR, one row per CDR3 protein. This sample has 290,000 or so distinct CDR3 sequences, with approximately 19% found just once. Sequenced sample: PBMCs or a T cell subset sorted from them (not recorded which). Receptors were obtained from a man between 18 and 35 years old who had mild COVID-19 (a few samples of this study predate the infection). Cell type and time point are not known.

This clonotype was detected many times. The chain joins TRBV7-2 to TRBJ2-2; maybe TRBD1 (6 bases). The CDR3 is made up of 15 amino acids. CDR1 is SGHTA, CDR2 FQGNSA, per germline. V lost 0 bases and J lost 1, with 6 bases in between. DNA for the CDR3: TGTGCCAGCAGCTTAGCGGGACAGAACACCGGGGAGCTGTTTTTT. Protein product: CASSLAGQNTGELFF.

This clonotype has just a few counts. The gene calls are TRBV9 and TRBJ2-3; 10 bases match TRBD2. The CDR3 has 17 residues. J gave up 6 bases and V 3 bases, and 13 bases lay outside the gene matches. Germline loops: CDR1 SGDLS, CDR2 YYNGEE. CDR3 amino acids: CASSAHFTSGVGDTQYF. The CDR3 DNA is TGTGCCAGCAGCGCCCACTTTACTAGCGGGGTCGGGGATACGCAGTATTTT.

This chain connects TRBV28 to TRBJ2-1, with a tentative D call TRBD2 (5 bases). Germline CDR1 is MDHEN and CDR2 is SYDVKM. Deletions cut 2 bases from V and 1 base from J, with 12 bases between. This CDR3 region has 16 residues. CDR3 DNA: TGTGCCAGCAGTTTAGCGGGTTTTGGTTCCTACAATGAGCAGTTCTTC. As protein: CASSLAGFGSYNEQFF.

The chain carries TRBV9 and TRBJ2-5, with 7 bases matching TRBD1. CDR1 is SGDLS and CDR2 is YYNGEE in the germline V gene. The CDR3 runs to 15 residues. The V and J ends lost 1 base and 2 bases, in that order; junction bases with no gene match: 5. CDR3 protein: CASSVTPDRQETQYF. In nucleotides, the CDR3 is TGTGCCAGCAGCGTAACCCCGGACAGGCAAGAGACCCAGTACTTC.

The rearrangement uses TRBV12-3 or TRBV12-4 and TRBJ1-3; D is undetermined. This CDR3 is built from 12 residues. Trimming shortened V by 5 bases and J by 0 bases, and 2 bases separated the two germline ends. CDR3 amino acids: CASSVSGNTIYF. CDR3 nucleotide sequence: TGTGCCAGCAGTGTCTCTGGAAACACCATATATTTT.

The chain uses TRBV10-3 and TRBJ2-7; D gene uncertain. Deletions cut 2 bases from V and 3 bases from J, with 8 bases between. This CDR3 has 13 amino acids. Germline assignment: CDR1 ENHRY and CDR2 SYGVKD. DNA for the CDR3: TGTGCCATCAGTGAGGGCACATACTACGAGCAGTACGTC. This sequence encodes CAISEGTYYEQYV.

CDR3 in amino acids: CASSLASRGSPLHF. CDR3 DNA: TGTGCCAGCAGCTTGGCAAGTCGGGGTTCACCCCTCCACTTT. J is TRBJ1-6 and V is TRBV5-6; no clear D. The length of the CDR3 is 14 residues. The ends were cut back, 0 bases at V and 9 bases at J, with 10 bases in the middle. Germline assignment: CDR1 SGHDT and CDR2 YYEEEE.

The sample holds a few counts of this clonotype. The rearrangement joins TRBV5-1 to TRBJ2-3; D might be TRBD1 (7 bases). From germline, CDR1 is SGHRS and CDR2 YFSETQ. Trimming left V 5 bases short and J 2 bases short, with 18 bases between. This CDR3 contains 16 residues. In nucleotides, the CDR3 is TGCGCCAGCAGGCGACAGGGTGGACTACTCACAGATACGCAGTATTTT. Amino acids: CASRRQGGLLTDTQYF.

The gene calls are TRBV2 and TRBJ1-6; D is undetermined. In germline, CDR1 is SNHLY, CDR2 FYNNEI. This CDR3 comprises 14 residues. Between the trimmed V and J ends, which lost 8 bases and 7 bases, there was a span of 15 bases. The CDR3 here is CASVGSARNSPLHF. Here the CDR3 DNA reads TGTGCCAGCGTAGGTTCCGCACGGAATTCACCCCTCCACTTT.

This clonotype was picked up a small number of times. The chain couples TRBV7-9 to TRBJ2-7, with D possibly TRBD1 on 6 matching bases. Trimming pared 1 base from V and 1 base from J, leaving 14 bases between. Germline V gene sequence: CDR1 SEHNR, CDR2 FQNEAQ (reference sequence). This CDR3 has 16 residues. The CDR3 sequence: CASSLVLGATSYEQYF. The CDR3 coding sequence is TGTGCCAGCAGCTTAGTCTTGGGGGCGACGTCCTACGAGCAGTACTTC.

This clonotype was seen a handful of times. The gene calls are TRBV20-1 and TRBJ2-3, with D perhaps assigned TRBD1 or TRBD2 (5 bases each). V lost 8 bases, J lost 1 base, and 13 bases lay in between. Per the germline V gene, CDR1 is DFQATT and CDR2 is SNEGSKA (reference sequence). The CDR3 loop spans 13 amino acids. Here the CDR3 reads CSPGALGTDTQYF. For the CDR3, the DNA is TGCAGTCCCGGGGCCCTGGGCACAGATACGCAGTATTTT.

This clonotype was picked up a small number of times. This chain joins TRBV7-2 and TRBJ2-7, with 10 nucleotides matching TRBD1. The CDR3 consists of 16 residues. The V gene end was trimmed by 2 bases and the J gene end by 6 bases; junction bases not matched to a gene: 10. Germline V gene sequence: CDR1 SGHTA, CDR2 FQGNSA. The CDR3 region has the DNA TGTGCCAGCAGCTTAAGAGGACAGGGGGTAGTAGGCGAGCAGTACGTC. This sequence encodes CASSLRGQGVVGEQYV.

This clonotype has a handful of counts. The chain combines TRBV4-3 with TRBJ2-7; 10 nucleotides agree with TRBD1. This CDR3 region has 14 residues. J gave up 3 bases and V 2 bases, and 1 base lay outside the gene matches. Germline V lookup: CDR1 LGHNA, CDR2 YSLEER. The CDR3 nucleotides are TGCGCCAGCAGCCAACGGGACAGGGGCTACGAGCAGTACTTC. Its translation is CASSQRDRGYEQYF.

This clonotype was detected only a few times. V is TRBV25-1 and J is TRBJ1-4; D uncertain. Germline CDR1 MGHDK, CDR2 SYGVNS. V was clipped by 4 bases and J by 3 bases, with 6 bases between them. CDR3 length equals 13 residues. The CDR3 DNA is TGTGCCAGCAGTGGGAGTCCTAATGAAAAACTGTTTTTT. Its translation is CASSGSPNEKLFF.

In its sample, this clonotype was seen a few times. The chain uses TRBV10-3 and TRBJ2-6, with 7 bases that match TRBD1. Trimming took 5 bases from V and 0 from J; bases not matched to a gene: 16. The germline V gene encodes CDR1 ENHRY and CDR2 SYGVKD. The CDR3 loop spans 20 amino acids. The CDR3 region has the DNA TGTGCCATCAGTCCCGGGACAGTCTCAACTTATCTCTCTGGGGCCAACGTCCTGACTTTC. It codes for CAISPGTVSTYLSGANVLTF.

In DNA form, the CDR3 reads TGCGCCAGCAGCCCGGGGTTTGGATACGAGCAGTACTTC. This codes for CASSPGFGYEQYF. The rearrangement joins TRBV5-1 to TRBJ2-7; possible D gene TRBD2, 5 bases. Germline-derived CDR1 and CDR2 are SGHRS and YFSETQ. The CDR3 is 13 residues long. V was trimmed by 4 bases and J by 4 bases, leaving 12 bases between them.

This clonotype occurred a few times. This sequence joins TRBV10-2 and TRBJ2-5, with D unresolved. Looked up from germline, CDR1 is WSHSY and CDR2 is SAAADI. CDR3 length: 15 amino acids. V lost 2 bases and J lost 9, with 19 bases in between. This CDR3 is CASSEGVHQGVAQYF. The CDR3 DNA is TGCGCCAGCAGTGAGGGGGTGCACCAAGGAGTGGCCCAGTACTTC.

The V and J genes are TRBV20-1 and TRBJ2-1, with TRBD2 matching over 8 bases. Trimming took 3 bases from V and 1 from J; bases not matched to a gene: 2. The CDR3 is 14 amino acids. CDR1 is DFQATT, CDR2 SNEGSKA, per germline (reference sequence). The CDR3 is CSASPSGSYNEQFF. The CDR3 nucleotides are TGCAGTGCTAGCCCTAGCGGGTCCTACAATGAGCAGTTCTTC.

There are a few counts of this clonotype. This chain links TRBV20-1 with TRBJ1-1, with a weak D call TRBD1 (5 bases). Germline V gene lookup returns CDR1 DFQATT and CDR2 SNEGSKA (reference sequence). There are 14 residues in the CDR3. V dropped 3 bases and J dropped 3 bases, with 14 bases sitting between them. DNA for the CDR3: TGCAGTGCTAGTGGCACAGGAAAGGACACTGAAGCTTTCTTT. Its translation is CSASGTGKDTEAFF.

CDR3 in amino acids: CASSGGTGAQQYF. The CDR3 nucleotides are TGCGCCAGCAGCGGGGGGACGGGAGCCCAGCAGTACTTC. This sequence joins TRBV5-1 and TRBJ2-7; perhaps TRBD2 as D (6 bases). CDR1 and CDR2 (germline): SGHRS, YFSETQ. This CDR3 is built from 13 residues. V was cut by 4 bases and J by 8 bases, with 16 bases left in between.

The chain couples TRBV4-3 to TRBJ2-5, with 7 bases fitting TRBD2. Germline-derived CDR1 and CDR2 are LGHNA and YSLEER. Losses at the gene ends were 1 base for V and 7 bases for J; bases not matched to a gene: 6. There are 14 residues in the CDR3. The CDR3 DNA follows: TGCGCCAGCAGCCAAGTGAAAGGGAGGGCGACCCAGTACTTC. This gives the protein CASSQVKGRATQYF.

The chain uses TRBV10-3 and TRBJ2-3, with 7 bases matching TRBD2. Germline V gene data show CDR1 as ENHRY and CDR2 as SYGVKD. V dropped 7 bases and J dropped 3; count of bases not matched to a gene: 4. The CDR3 has 13 residues. In nucleotides, the CDR3 is TGTGCCATCAAGGAGCGGGGAACAGATACGCAGTATTTT. Translation gives CAIKERGTDTQYF.

The rearrangement uses TRBV6-1 and TRBJ2-1, with a weak D call TRBD1 (5 bases). Germline CDR1 and CDR2: MNHNS and SASEGT. V was clipped by 8 bases and J by 2 bases, with 16 bases between them. There are 15 residues in the CDR3. The CDR3 nucleotides are TGTGCCAGCCTCCCTGGGGCACGGCCCTACAATGAGCAGTTCTTC. Its protein product is CASLPGARPYNEQFF.

This clonotype has a handful of counts. The chain carries TRBV14 and TRBJ1-1, with 8 bases fitting TRBD1. The germline CDR1 and CDR2 sequences are SGHDN and FVKESK. This CDR3 contains 16 residues. J lost 13 bases, V lost 0 bases, and 16 bases had no gene match. CDR3 residues: CASSQDRQTGDFYGFF. The CDR3 DNA reads TGTGCCAGCAGCCAAGATAGGCAGACAGGGGATTTTTATGGTTTCTTT.

This chain links TRBV6-1 with TRBJ1-1; 9 positions match TRBD1. With V trimmed by 8 bases and J by 5 bases, 6 bases remained unmatched. The CDR3 has 13 residues. Per the germline V gene, CDR1 is MNHNS and CDR2 is SASEGT. CDR3 region: CASGRDRETEAFF. The CDR3 bases are TGTGCCAGCGGCCGGGACAGGGAAACTGAAGCTTTCTTT.

The CDR3 region has the DNA TGTGCCAGCAGTTTAGGGCACGGAACATCGAACACTGAAGCTTTCTTT. Translating gives CASSLGHGTSNTEAFF. This chain uses TRBV12-3 or TRBV12-4 with TRBJ1-1; D unclear. This CDR3 is built from 16 residues. V was trimmed by 1 base and J by 1 base, leaving 13 bases between them.

This clonotype was seen only a few times. This sequence joins TRBV4-2 and TRBJ1-2; unclear D gene. V was trimmed by 1 base and J by 4 bases, leaving 13 bases between them. This CDR3 is built from 15 residues. In germline, CDR1 is LGHNA, CDR2 YNFKEQ. The CDR3 DNA reads as TGTGCCAGCAGCCAAGGGAGCGTCGGGAGCTATGGCTACACCTTC. Protein: CASSQGSVGSYGYTF.

The rearrangement joins TRBV7-2 to TRBJ1-2; perhaps TRBD1 as D (5 bases). V was trimmed by 3 bases and J by 1 base, leaving 15 bases between them. The CDR3 covers 16 residues. Germline CDR1 is SGHTA and CDR2 is FQGNSA. This chain's CDR3 is CASSFAGRGNNYGYTF. CDR3 sequence (DNA): TGTGCCAGCAGCTTTGCTGGGAGGGGTAATAACTATGGCTACACCTTC.

The chain uses TRBV6-5 and TRBJ2-7; D is tentatively TRBD1 or TRBD2 (5 bases each). Germline CDR1 reads MNHEY; CDR2 reads SVGAGI. The germline V and J ends were trimmed by 6 bases and 0 bases, with 15 bases remaining between them. CDR3 length: 15 amino acids. CDR3 coding DNA: TGTGCCAGCAGCCCAACCGGGACGCACTCCTACGAGCAGTACTTC. This translates into CASSPTGTHSYEQYF.

The J gene is TRBJ1-2, the V gene TRBV5-1; D gene unclear. The CDR3 spans 13 residues. Germline values: CDR1 SGHRS, CDR2 YFSETQ. Trimming cost V 1 base and J 5 bases, with 9 bases left between them. The chain's CDR3 is CASSLSDLYGYTF. The CDR3 DNA follows: TGCGCCAGCAGCTTGTCCGACCTTTATGGCTACACCTTC.

This chain joins TRBV12-3 or TRBV12-4 and TRBJ2-1; D possibly matches TRBD1 or TRBD2 (5 bases each). This CDR3 spans 12 amino acids. Trimming took 6 bases from V and 6 from J, leaving 9 bases between them. CDR3 sequence reads: CASSSGPNEQFF. DNA for the CDR3: TGTGCCAGCAGCTCGGGACCCAATGAGCAGTTCTTC.